A selection of T cell receptor beta chains follows, all from one sample in a study of cytomegalovirus exposure and HLA in healthy donors. TCRdb keeps only in-frame clones here, not all; method: immunoSEQ multiplex PCR. The sample holds around 150,000 clones, approximately 81% seen once. Material for sequencing was PBMCs. The receptors derive from a man aged 18 to 29 in good health and CMV-seropositive. The CDR3 runs from the conserved cysteine through the conserved F or W. The D gene is left open where the match is weak. Clone size is not always given. Where it is, it says once, few, many or a class for expanded clones.

j_call	clone_size	v_call	d_call	cdr3_aa	cdr3_nt
TRBJ1-2	NA	TRBV18	NA	CASLEQRAQGGYTF	TGTGCCAGCTTGGAACAGAGGGCACAGGGTGGCTACACCTTC
TRBJ2-7	NA	TRBV4-1	NA	CASSQTSTGPPYEQYF	TGCGCCAGCAGCCAAACCTCCACAGGGCCCCCCTACGAGCAGTACTTC
TRBJ1-3	NA	TRBV6-6	TRBD1	CASSRDSGNTIYF	TGTGCCAGCAGCCGGGACAGCGGAAACACCATATATTTT
TRBJ1-1	NA	TRBV5-4	TRBD1	CASSFGTGEGQGF	TGTGCCAGCAGCTTTGGGACAGGGGAGGGACAAGGGTTT
TRBJ2-2	NA	TRBV7-3	NA	CASSLSGGSLTGELFF	TGTGCCAGCAGCTTAAGTGGGGGGAGCCTCACCGGGGAGCTGTTTTTT
TRBJ2-7	NA	TRBV13	NA	CASSLRQVHYEQYF	TGTGCCAGCAGCTTGAGACAGGTACACTACGAGCAGTACTTC
TRBJ1-6	few	TRBV9	NA	CASSISPLGGSPLHF	TGTGCCAGCAGCATTTCCCCTTTGGGGGGTTCACCCCTCCACTTT
TRBJ2-7	few	TRBV7-8	TRBD1	CASSLRTGFREQYF	TGTGCCAGCAGCTTAAGGACAGGGTTCCGCGAGCAGTACTTC
TRBJ2-1	NA	TRBV6-1	NA	CASSETAGLGNEQFF	TGTGCCAGCAGTGAAACCGCCGGGTTGGGCAATGAGCAGTTCTTC
TRBJ2-3	NA	TRBV18	NA	CASSPLDRGDTQYF	TGTGCCAGCTCACCACTCGACCGCGGCGATACGCAGTATTTT
TRBJ2-5	once	TRBV10-3	NA	CAISTGQQQETQYF	TGTGCCATCAGCACCGGACAGCAGCAAGAGACCCAGTACTTC
TRBJ1-2	NA	TRBV30	NA	CAWSVFENYGYTF	TGTGCCTGGAGTGTATTCGAGAACTATGGCTACACCTTC
TRBJ1-2	NA	TRBV6-5	NA	CACTRGGANYGYTF	TGTGCCTGCACTCGAGGCGGAGCTAACTATGGCTACACCTTC
TRBJ1-3	few	TRBV5-4	TRBD1	CASSKGQAAGNTIYF	TGTGCCAGCAGCAAAGGACAGGCTGCTGGAAACACCATATATTTT
TRBJ2-4	NA	TRBV25-1	TRBD1	CASSELSGGENIQYF	TGTGCCAGCAGTGAATTGTCAGGGGGCGAAAACATTCAGTACTTC
TRBJ2-7	NA	TRBV27	NA	CASRSGQISSYEQYF	TGTGCCAGCAGATCTGGGCAAATTAGCTCCTACGAGCAGTACTTC
TRBJ2-7	NA	TRBV4-3	TRBD1	CASSQADRGPYEQYF	TGCGCCAGCAGCCAGGCAGACAGGGGGCCCTACGAGCAGTACTTC
TRBJ1-2	NA	TRBV7-2	TRBD1	CASSPGVGGYGYTF	TGTGCCAGCAGCCCCGGTGTAGGGGGCTACGGCTACACCTTC
TRBJ2-5	NA	TRBV2	TRBD2	CASSEALDGGAGETQYF	TGTGCCAGCAGTGAAGCCCTCGACGGGGGGGCCGGAGAGACCCAGTACTTC
TRBJ2-7	NA	TRBV7-8	NA	CASSWEIGPYEQYF	TGTGCCAGCAGCTGGGAGATTGGACCTTACGAGCAGTACTTC
TRBJ1-1	NA	TRBV6-5	TRBD1	CASSPRDRGPREAFF	TGTGCCAGCAGTCCCCGGGACAGGGGCCCCCGAGAAGCTTTCTTT
TRBJ2-3	NA	TRBV10-3	TRBD2	CAILAREGDTQYF	TGTGCCATCCTGGCTAGGGAGGGGGATACGCAGTATTTT
TRBJ2-7	NA	TRBV2	NA	CASIAGIDEQYF	TGTGCCAGCATTGCGGGGATCGACGAGCAGTACTTC
TRBJ1-3	NA	TRBV12-5	NA	CASGLLSGNTIYF	TGTGCTAGTGGTTTGCTTTCTGGAAACACCATATATTTT
TRBJ1-5	few	TRBV27	TRBD1	CASSLFGQGAAQPQHF	TGTGCCAGCAGTTTATTCGGACAGGGGGCTGCACAGCCCCAGCATTTT
TRBJ2-5	NA	TRBV6-6	TRBD2	CASRERGTQETQYF	TGTGCCAGCAGGGAGCGGGGGACGCAAGAGACCCAGTACTTC
TRBJ2-5	NA	TRBV5-1	NA	CASSLAGQNQETQYF	TGCGCCAGCAGCTTAGCCGGACAAAACCAAGAGACCCAGTACTTC
TRBJ1-1	NA	TRBV19	NA	CASVGGESNTEAFF	TGTGCCAGTGTTGGGGGGGAGTCTAACACTGAAGCTTTCTTT
TRBJ2-7	NA	TRBV30	NA	CAWTGSSYEQYF	TGTGCCTGGACAGGATCTTCCTACGAGCAGTACTTC
TRBJ2-3	NA	TRBV2	NA	CASSETGGPPDTQYF	TGTGCCAGCAGTGAAACGGGGGGCCCGCCAGATACGCAGTATTTT
TRBJ2-7	NA	TRBV10-3	TRBD2	CAISFGLAVGREQYF	TGTGCCATCAGTTTCGGACTAGCGGTGGGTCGAGAGCAGTACTTC
TRBJ2-2	NA	TRBV29-1	NA	CSVEVRRDTGELFF	TGCAGCGTTGAGGTCAGGCGGGACACCGGGGAGCTGTTTTTT
TRBJ1-1	few	TRBV9	TRBD1	CASSVGGTGNTEAFF	TGTGCCAGCAGCGTAGGAGGGACAGGGAACACTGAAGCTTTCTTT
TRBJ1-4	NA	TRBV7-2	TRBD1	CASRDQTGGIEKLFF	TGTGCCAGCAGAGACCAGACAGGGGGGATAGAAAAACTGTTTTTT
TRBJ1-5	NA	TRBV4-2	TRBD1	CASSQGDRVNQPQHF	TGTGCCAGCAGCCAAGGGGACAGGGTAAATCAGCCCCAGCATTTT
TRBJ1-1	NA	TRBV2	TRBD1	CASRKTGGPGAFF	TGTGCCAGCAGAAAAACAGGGGGACCAGGAGCTTTCTTT
TRBJ2-3	NA	TRBV9	NA	CASSPRGSTDTQYF	TGTGCCAGCAGCCCCCGCGGAAGCACAGATACGCAGTATTTT
TRBJ1-2	NA	TRBV18	NA	CASSDGERNYGYTF	TGTGCCAGCTCCGATGGGGAGAGGAACTATGGCTACACCTTC
TRBJ1-1	NA	TRBV7-2	TRBD1	CASSLAGGKENTEAFF	TGTGCCAGCAGCTTAGCAGGGGGCAAAGAGAACACTGAAGCTTTCTTT
TRBJ2-7	NA	TRBV6-5	NA	CASSYIQVTSNYEQYF	TGTGCCAGCAGTTATATTCAGGTGACTAGTAACTACGAGCAGTACTTC
TRBJ1-5	NA	TRBV27	NA	CASGLKQGIQPQHF	TGTGCCAGCGGGTTAAAACAGGGTATTCAGCCCCAGCATTTT
TRBJ2-5	once	TRBV7-2	TRBD1	CASGSFPGQGGQETQYF	TGTGCCAGCGGCAGCTTCCCGGGACAGGGGGGACAAGAGACCCAGTACTTC
TRBJ1-2	NA	TRBV4-3	NA	CASSQDLGVGAGYTF	TGCGCCAGCAGCCAAGATTTAGGGGTAGGGGCTGGCTACACCTTC
TRBJ1-5	once	TRBV6-1	TRBD1	CASSPGGGGNQPQHF	TGTGCCAGCAGCCCAGGGGGCGGGGGCAATCAGCCCCAGCATTTT
TRBJ1-5	NA	TRBV30	NA	CAWSVGQVNQPQHF	TGTGCCTGGAGTGTAGGCCAGGTCAATCAGCCCCAGCATTTT
TRBJ1-1	NA	TRBV19	TRBD1	CASSFQDRANTEAFF	TGTGCCAGTAGTTTCCAGGACAGGGCGAACACTGAAGCTTTCTTT
TRBJ1-3	NA	TRBV7-9	NA	CASSLDKQITGNTIYF	TGTGCCAGCAGCTTAGATAAACAGATCACTGGAAACACCATATATTTT
TRBJ2-2	NA	TRBV2	NA	CASSDPLRLGANTGELFF	TGTGCCAGCAGTGATCCCCTCCGCTTAGGGGCGAACACCGGGGAGCTGTTTTTT
TRBJ2-1	NA	TRBV7-2	NA	CASSYLGAQGNEQFF	TGTGCCAGCAGCTATTTGGGGGCACAGGGCAATGAGCAGTTCTTC
TRBJ1-2	NA	TRBV5-6	NA	CASSGLGGAVGHGYTF	TGTGCCAGCAGCGGGTTGGGGGGGGCAGTCGGACATGGCTACACCTTC
TRBJ1-4	NA	TRBV4-2	NA	CASSPGTNEKLFF	TGTGCCAGCAGCCCCGGGACTAATGAAAAACTGTTTTTT
TRBJ1-1	NA	TRBV4-1	NA	CASSRESGQALRRMNTEAFF	TGCGCCAGCAGCCGAGAATCGGGACAAGCCTTAAGGAGGATGAACACTGAAGCTTTCTTT
TRBJ1-1	NA	TRBV7-5	NA	CARSLEQDGPEAFF	TGTGCCAGAAGCTTGGAACAGGATGGCCCTGAAGCTTTCTTT
TRBJ2-1	NA	TRBV4-2	TRBD1	CASSQDRDRGWYEQFF	TGTGCCAGCAGCCAAGATCGGGACAGGGGATGGTATGAGCAGTTCTTC
TRBJ1-6	NA	TRBV7-2	NA	CASSLAEYNSPLHF	TGTGCCAGCAGCTTAGCAGAGTATAATTCACCCCTCCACTTT